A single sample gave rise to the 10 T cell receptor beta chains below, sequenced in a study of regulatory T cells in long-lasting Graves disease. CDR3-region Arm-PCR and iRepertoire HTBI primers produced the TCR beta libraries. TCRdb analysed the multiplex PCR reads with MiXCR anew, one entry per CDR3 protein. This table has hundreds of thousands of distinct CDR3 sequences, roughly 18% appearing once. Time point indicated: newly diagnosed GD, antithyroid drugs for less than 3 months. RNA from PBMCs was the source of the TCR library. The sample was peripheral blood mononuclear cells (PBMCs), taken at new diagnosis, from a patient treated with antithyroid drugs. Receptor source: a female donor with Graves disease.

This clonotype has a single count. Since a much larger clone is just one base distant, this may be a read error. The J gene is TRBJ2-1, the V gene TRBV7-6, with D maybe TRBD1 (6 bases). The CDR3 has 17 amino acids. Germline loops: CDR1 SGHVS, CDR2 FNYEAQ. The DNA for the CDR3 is TGTACCAGCAGCTTAGTTTTTGAGTCGACAGGCCCCGATGGGCAGTTCTTC. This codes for CTSSLVFESTGPDGQFF.

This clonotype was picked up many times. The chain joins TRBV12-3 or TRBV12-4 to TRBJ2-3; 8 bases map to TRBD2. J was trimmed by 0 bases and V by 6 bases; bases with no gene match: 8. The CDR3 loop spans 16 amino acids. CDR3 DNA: TGTGCCAGCAGACCACCAACTAGCGGTAGCACAGATACGCAGTATTTT. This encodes CASRPPTSGSTDTQYF.

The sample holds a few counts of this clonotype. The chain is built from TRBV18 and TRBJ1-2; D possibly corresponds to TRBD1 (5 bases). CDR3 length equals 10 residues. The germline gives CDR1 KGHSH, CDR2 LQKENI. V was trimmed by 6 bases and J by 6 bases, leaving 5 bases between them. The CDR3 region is CASSGDGYTF. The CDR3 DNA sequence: TGTGCCAGCTCGGGGGATGGCTACACCTTC.

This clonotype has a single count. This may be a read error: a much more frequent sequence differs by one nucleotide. CDR3 sequence: CASPPAGTGIYEQFF. The CDR3 DNA is TGTGCCAGCCCCCCGGCGGGGACAGGGATCTACGAGCAGTTCTTC. The chain joins TRBV11-1 to TRBJ2-3; 9 bases map to TRBD1. The DNA end is more similar to TRBJ2-1, so the J call may be wrong. This CDR3 contains 15 residues. Germline lookup yields CDR1 SGHAT and CDR2 FQDESV (reference sequence).

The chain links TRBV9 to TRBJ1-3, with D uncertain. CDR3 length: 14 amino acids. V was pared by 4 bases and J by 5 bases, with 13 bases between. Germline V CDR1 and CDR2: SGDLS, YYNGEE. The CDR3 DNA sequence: TGTGCCAGCAGCTTAGGACGAGGCAGAAACACCATATATTTT. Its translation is CASSLGRGRNTIYF. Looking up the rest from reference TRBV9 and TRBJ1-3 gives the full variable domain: DSGVTQTPKHLITATGQRVTLRCSPRSGDLSVYWYQQSLDQGLQFLIQYYNGEERAKGNILERFSAQQFPDLHSELNLSSLELGDSALYFCASSLGRGRNTIYFGEGSWLTVV.

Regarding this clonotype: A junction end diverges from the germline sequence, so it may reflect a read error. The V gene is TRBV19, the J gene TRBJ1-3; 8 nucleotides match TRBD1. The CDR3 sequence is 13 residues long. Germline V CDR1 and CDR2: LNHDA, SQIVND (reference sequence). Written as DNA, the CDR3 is TGTGACAGTTGGACAGGGCACGGAAACACCATATATTTT. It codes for CDSWTGHGNTIYF.

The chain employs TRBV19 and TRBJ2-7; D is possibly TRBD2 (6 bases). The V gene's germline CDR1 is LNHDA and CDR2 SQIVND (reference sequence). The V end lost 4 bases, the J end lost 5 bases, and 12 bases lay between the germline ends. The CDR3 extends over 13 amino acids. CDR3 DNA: TGTGCCAGTAGTAGGGGGAGGTTGGACGAGCAGTACTTC. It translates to CASSRGRLDEQYF.

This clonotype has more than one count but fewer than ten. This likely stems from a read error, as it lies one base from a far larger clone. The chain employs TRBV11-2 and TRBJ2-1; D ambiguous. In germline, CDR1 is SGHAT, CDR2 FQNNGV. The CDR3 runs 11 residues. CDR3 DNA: TGTGCCAGCACCCACCAAGAGACCCAGTGCTTC. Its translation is CASTHQETQCF.

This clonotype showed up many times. The CDR3 DNA sequence: TGTGCCAGTAGTATAGATGACGGTCACAATGAGCAGTTCTTC. Its translation is CASSIDDGHNEQFF. The chain employs TRBV19 and TRBJ2-1; D gene uncertain. The CDR3 contains 14 residues. CDR1 and CDR2 (germline): LNHDA, SQIVND (reference sequence). Trimming cost V 0 bases and J 5 bases, with 8 bases left between them.

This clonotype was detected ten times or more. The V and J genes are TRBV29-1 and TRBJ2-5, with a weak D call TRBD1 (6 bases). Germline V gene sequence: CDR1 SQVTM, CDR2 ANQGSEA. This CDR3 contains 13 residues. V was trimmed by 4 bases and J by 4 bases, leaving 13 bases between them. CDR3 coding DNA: TGCAGCGTTGCCCAGGGGCGAGGAGAGACCCAGTACTTC. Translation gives CSVAQGRGETQYF.